Presented here are 11 T cell receptor beta chains from one specimen sequenced in a study of siplizumab effects on memory and regulatory T cells. Repertoires were generated with immunoSEQ multiplex PCR, while TCRdb's copy carries only in-frame clones and drops some. The sample yields roughly 110,000 clones, 93% seen once. Input material: non-Treg CD4+ T cells sorted from blood. The receptors derive from a human donor in good health.

The chain is built from TRBV11-2 and TRBJ1-2, with D uncertain. The germline V gene has CDR1 SGHAT and CDR2 FQNNGV. The CDR3 totals 14 residues. Trimming shortened V by 0 bases and J by 8 bases, and 13 bases separated the two germline ends. CDR3 protein: CASSLDSPSEGYTF. The DNA of the CDR3 is TGTGCCAGCAGCTTAGATTCCCCTTCGGAGGGCTACACCTTC.

The rearrangement links TRBV7-3 to TRBJ1-1, with TRBD1 as a possible D gene (5 bases). The CDR3 consists of 15 residues. Germline values: CDR1 SGHTA, CDR2 FQGTGA. Trimming removed 3 bases from V and 1 base from J, with 12 bases in between. As DNA, the CDR3 is TGTGCCAGCAGCTTGGGACCCCTGGGGAACACTGAAGCTTTCTTT. Translated, it gives CASSLGPLGNTEAFF.

The V and J genes are TRBV19 and TRBJ2-5; D not certain. This CDR3 is 14 amino acids long. The germline CDR1 and CDR2 sequences are LNHDA and SQIVND (reference sequence). V was shortened by 1 base and J by 3 bases, with 9 bases between the two germline ends. The CDR3 DNA reads TGTGCCAGTAGTATAGGTACAGCTAAAGAGACCCAGTACTTC. It codes for CASSIGTAKETQYF.

The V gene is TRBV25-1, the J gene TRBJ2-3; 7 nucleotides line up with TRBD2. Germline assignment: CDR1 MGHDK and CDR2 SYGVNS. J gave up 0 bases and V 2 bases, and 8 bases lay outside the gene matches. The CDR3 has 17 amino acids. CDR3 sequence: CASSERRGISSTDTQYF. CDR3 DNA: TGTGCCAGCAGTGAACGGCGGGGGATCTCTAGCACAGATACGCAGTATTTT.

The rearrangement links TRBV4-1 to TRBJ1-2; a weak D match, TRBD1 (6 bases). Germline V gene sequence: CDR1 MGHRA, CDR2 YSYEKL. The CDR3 runs 16 residues. Between the trimmed V and J ends, which lost 5 bases and 8 bases, there was a span of 24 bases. Written as DNA, the CDR3 is TGCGCCAGCAGCTCCACGACGGAAACGAGGGGGGGAGGCTACACCTTC. This encodes CASSSTTETRGGGYTF.

V gene TRBV2 combines with J gene TRBJ1-1; D might be TRBD1 (5 bases). This CDR3 region has 15 residues. Trimming shortened V by 1 base and J by 1 base, and 10 bases separated the two germline ends. From germline, CDR1 is SNHLY and CDR2 FYNNEI. Here the CDR3 reads CASSEGGRRNTEAFF. DNA of the CDR3: TGTGCCAGCAGTGAAGGGGGCAGGCGGAACACTGAAGCTTTCTTT. Full variable domain (missing parts from reference TRBV2 and TRBJ1-1): EPEVTQTPSHQVTQMGQEVILRCVPISNHLYFYWYRQILGQKVEFLVSFYNNEISEKSEIFDDQFSVERPDGSNFTLKIRSTKLEDSAMYFCASSEGGRRNTEAFFGQGTRLTVV.

This chain joins TRBV7-9 and TRBJ2-7; D is uncertain. The CDR3 is 11 amino acids. Trimming removed 2 bases at V and 7 bases at J, with 6 bases between. Per germline, CDR1 SEHNR and CDR2 FQNEAQ (reference sequence). The CDR3 DNA reads as TGTGCCAGCAGCTTAATGGAGGAGCAGTACTTC. This translates into CASSLMEEQYF.

This clone was detected only a few times. The rearrangement joins TRBV5-4 to TRBJ2-5; 9 nucleotides match TRBD2. The junction had 14 bases not matched to a gene; V was cut back by 6 bases and J by 5 bases. The V gene's germline CDR1 is SGHNT and CDR2 YYREEE (reference sequence). The CDR3 is 16 amino acids. The CDR3 sequence: CASTRGGGGAWETQYF. In DNA form, the CDR3 reads TGTGCCAGCACGAGAGGAGGCGGGGGGGCGTGGGAGACCCAGTACTTC.

This clone was picked up a small number of times. The V gene is TRBV5-1, the J gene TRBJ1-2; D is perhaps TRBD1 (6 bases). The V gene's germline CDR1 is SGHRS and CDR2 YFSETQ. This CDR3 is built from 14 residues. V was shortened by 0 bases and J by 4 bases, with 10 bases between the two germline ends. CDR3 loop: CASSLEGGSYGYTF. CDR3 coding DNA: TGCGCCAGCAGCTTGGAGGGGGGGAGCTATGGCTACACCTTC.

The rearrangement uses TRBV6-5 and TRBJ2-7; D is unclear. This CDR3 region has 12 residues. Per germline, CDR1 MNHEY and CDR2 SVGAGI. V shed 6 bases and J shed 2 bases, with 8 bases lying between them. The CDR3 DNA sequence: TGTGCCAGCAGGGACCTTCCCTACGAGCAGTACTTC. This translates into CASRDLPYEQYF.

This clone came up a few times. This sequence joins TRBV30 and TRBJ1-2; a possible D gene is TRBD1 (5 bases). This CDR3 has 15 amino acids. Germline V CDR1 and CDR2: GTSNPN, SVGIG (reference sequence). Trimming took off 4 bases at V and 2 bases at J, with 17 bases between the two ends. CDR3 DNA sequence: TGTGCCTGGACCCTGCATAGGGGACCCAACTATGGCTACACCTTC. As protein: CAWTLHRGPNYGYTF.